These T cell receptor beta chains were read from a single sample in a study of T cells in localized non-small cell lung cancer. Data came from immunoSEQ multiplex PCR; TCRdb stores just in-frame clones and leaves some out. This sample carries approximately 5,300 clones, 25% to 40% of them seen once, and the ten largest clones take about 12%. This specimen consisted of lung tumor tissue, obtained before any cancer treatment. All receptors derive from a male donor at least 60 years old with stage III lung adenocarcinoma. Each CDR3 is given with its conserved first and last residue. D genes are given only for firm matches. Not every row has a clone size; where given, it reads once, few, many or a size class.

TRBV6-8	-	TRBJ1-4	few	TGTGCCACCCATACAGGGCTTAATGAAAAACTGTTTTTT	CATHTGLNEKLFF
TRBV28	TRBD1	TRBJ2-7	-	TGTGCCAGCAGTTTATTAGGGACAGGGGTTCACGAGCAGTACTTC	CASSLLGTGVHEQYF
TRBV18	TRBD1	TRBJ2-1	-	TGTGCCAGCTCAAGGGACAGGGGCGCGGCAGGCGGGGGTAATGAGCAGTTCTTC	CASSRDRGAAGGGNEQFF
TRBV11-3	TRBD1	TRBJ2-2	-	TGTGCCAGCAGCTTTGGACAGGGGAAAGGGGAGCTGTTTTTT	CASSFGQGKGELFF
TRBV6-8	-	TRBJ1-5	few	TGTGCCAGCAGTTTCGGCAGGTGGAATCAGCCCCAGCATTTT	CASSFGRWNQPQHF
TRBV19	TRBD1	TRBJ2-7	-	TGTGCCAGTAGTTCGTCCGGGACAGGGTCTCGCGAGCAGTACTTC	CASSSSGTGSREQYF
TRBV28	TRBD2	TRBJ2-1	-	TGTGCCAGCAAATATGATGGTCTAGCGGTCGACAATGAGCAGTTCTTC	CASKYDGLAVDNEQFF
TRBV6-8	-	TRBJ2-7	few	TGTGCCAGCTCTAGGGGGTCGGCGGGGAGTTACGAGCAGTACTTC	CASSRGSAGSYEQYF
TRBV19	-	TRBJ2-3	-	TGTGCCAGTAGAAGGCGGGGCGACACAGATACGCAGTATTTT	CASRRRGDTDTQYF
TRBV29-1	-	TRBJ2-2	-	TGCAGCGTTGGTAGTGGCGGGCGCACCGGGGAGCTGTTTTTT	CSVGSGGRTGELFF